This T cell receptor beta chain was identified in a study of cytomegalovirus exposure and HLA in healthy donors. Study-wide findings and caveats: A missense DCLRE1C variant was associated with V- and J-gene trimming of TCR beta chains in a later analysis, and an independent cohort replicated the association. Another analysis was done later, and it associated approximately 17,000 TCR beta sequences with HLA alleles at 0.05 false discovery rate. Most subjects had HLA-A and HLA-B alleles reportedly predicted accurately by TCR beta sequences. The study listed 164 cytomegalovirus-associated TCR beta chains.

Regarding this clone: As yet, its antigen is unknown. Other DNA sequences of this sample code for an identical CDR3.

The germline gives CDR1 SGHVS, CDR2 FNYEAQ. This CDR3 spans 15 amino acids. The J segment lost 3 bases and the V segment lost 5 bases, leaving 4 bases of the junction unmatched. 60 Vbeta and 13 Jbeta primers were used in PCR. Libraries were prepared by immunoSEQ multiplex PCR; TCRdb keeps only in-frame clonotypes and omits some of them. The sample carries around 140,000 clones, 65% to 80% recorded once. The J gene is TRBJ2-3, the V gene TRBV7-6; the match to TRBD2 covers 11 bases. The specimen was PBMCs. The sequence was collected from a male donor in good health and CMV-seropositive. CDR3: CASSPRTSGTDTQYF. The CDR3 bases are TGTGCCAGCAGCCCCCGGACTAGCGGGACAGATACGCAGTATTTT.